The 9 T cell receptor beta chains below were found in one sample sequenced in a study of molecular identifiers for immune sequencing clone quantification. TCRdb analysed the PCR reads with MiXCR anew, one entry per CDR3 protein. The profile covers approximately 54,000 distinct CDR3 sequences, with under 30% appearing a single time and 1.5% to 2% taken by the ten largest. Sequencing used naive CD8+ T cells from blood, with Jurkat cell RNA spiked in. Subset described: FACS-sorted CD8+CD4-CCR7+CD45RA+ naive T cells. The source is a human donor in good health. Some libraries in this study had Jurkat cell RNA spiked in.

Worth noting for this clonotype: This may be a read error: a much more frequent sequence differs by one nucleotide. This CDR3 is missing its conserved last phenylalanine or tryptophan, likely due to a read error. Because the CDR3's place on the DNA is in doubt, the DNA is left out and the CDR3 is given as listed by TCRdb. The rearrangement uses TRBV3-2 and TRBJ2-3; the DNA was not used to check the table's D call, TRBD2. TRBV3-2 is given as a pseudogene. The CDR3 has 17 residues if both end residues are counted. The CDR3 region is CASIPKGGPKGTDTQYL.

This clonotype was detected ten times or more. The chain carries TRBV7-8 and TRBJ2-3; D might be TRBD2 (6 bases). Trimming took 5 bases from V and 0 from J, leaving 21 bases between them. Germline CDR1 and CDR2: SGHVS and FQNEAQ. CDR3 size: 18 residues. For the CDR3, the DNA is TGTGCCAGCAGCCTATGGGATTTCGTGGGGACTAGCACAGATACGCAGTATTTT. This sequence encodes CASSLWDFVGTSTDTQYF.

This clonotype showed up just a few times. A much bigger clone sits one base away, suggesting this may be a read error. The rearrangement uses TRBV6-1 and TRBJ1-1; 7 bases are a match to TRBD1. Germline values: CDR1 MNHNS, CDR2 SASEGT. CDR3 size: 17 residues. CDR3: CACSELGGLGKNTEAFF. In DNA, the CDR3 is TGTGCCTGCAGTGAACTAGGGGGCCTAGGCAAGAACACTGAAGCTTTCTTT.

This clonotype was seen just once. A much larger clone differs from this one at a single base, so this may be a read error. The gene calls are TRBV20-1 and TRBJ2-2, with 10 bases matching TRBD2. The CDR3 has 15 residues. CDR1 and CDR2 from the germline V gene are DFQATT and SNEGSKA (reference sequence). For the CDR3, the DNA is TGCAGTGCTGGAGAACTAGCGGGAAGGCCCGGGGAGCTGTTTTTT. The encoded protein is CSAGELAGRPGELFF.

The chain joins TRBV29-1 to TRBJ1-3; 10 nucleotides match TRBD1. Per the germline V gene, CDR1 is SQVTM and CDR2 is ANQGSEA. The CDR3 is 16 amino acids. The junction had 10 bases not matched to a gene; V was cut back by 8 bases and J by 0 bases. CDR3 sequence: CSILGGQGSSGNTIYF. The CDR3 DNA follows: TGCAGCATCCTAGGGGGACAGGGGAGCTCTGGAAACACCATATATTTT.

In regard to this clonotype: Possible read error: a much larger clone is one base away. The chain couples TRBV6-5 to TRBJ2-5; D gene ambiguous. V was cut by 0 bases and J by 2 bases, with 13 bases left in between. Germline lookup yields CDR1 MNHEY and CDR2 SVGAGI. The CDR3 extends over 16 amino acids. The CDR3 is CASSYSRMIEQETQYF. The CDR3, as DNA: TGTGCCAGCAGTTACTCCCGAATGATAGAGCAAGAGACCCAGTACTTC.

This clonotype was counted many times. V is TRBV2 and J is TRBJ2-7, with a weak D call TRBD2 (6 bases). The CDR3 spans 13 residues. The germline gives CDR1 SNHLY, CDR2 FYNNEI. V dropped 11 bases and J dropped 0 bases, with 14 bases sitting between them. The CDR3 DNA is TGTGCCCGGGAGTCCCAGAGCTCCTACGAGCAGTACTTC. The encoded protein is CARESQSSYEQYF. Based on the CDR3 plus reference TRBV2 and TRBJ2-7, the full variable domain is EPEVTQTPSHQVTQMGQEVILRCVPISNHLYFYWYRQILGQKVEFLVSFYNNEISEKSEIFDDQFSVERPDGSNFTLKIRSTKLEDSAMYFCARESQSSYEQYFGPGTRLTVT.

This clonotype was counted at least ten times. J is TRBJ2-7 and V is TRBV7-6; 8 positions agree with TRBD1. Germline trimming cut 4 bases from V and 2 bases from J; bases unmatched to any gene: 10. Germline V gives CDR1 SGHVS, CDR2 FNYEAQ. CDR3 size: 16 residues. The CDR3 DNA follows: TGTGCCAGCAGCTACTACCCGACGGACAGGGCCTACGAGCAGTACTTC. Translated: CASSYYPTDRAYEQYF.

This clonotype was seen repeatedly, ten times or more. CDR3 coding DNA: TGTGCCAGTAGTATATCGACTAGCGGAGGACTTGCCCAATCCGAGCAGTACTTC. It encodes CASSISTSGGLAQSEQYF. V gene TRBV19 combines with J gene TRBJ2-7; 9 bases match TRBD2. This CDR3 has 18 residues. Looked up from germline, CDR1 is LNHDA and CDR2 is SQIVND (reference sequence). With 2 bases clipped from V and 6 bases from J, the junction kept 17 bases outside the gene matches.